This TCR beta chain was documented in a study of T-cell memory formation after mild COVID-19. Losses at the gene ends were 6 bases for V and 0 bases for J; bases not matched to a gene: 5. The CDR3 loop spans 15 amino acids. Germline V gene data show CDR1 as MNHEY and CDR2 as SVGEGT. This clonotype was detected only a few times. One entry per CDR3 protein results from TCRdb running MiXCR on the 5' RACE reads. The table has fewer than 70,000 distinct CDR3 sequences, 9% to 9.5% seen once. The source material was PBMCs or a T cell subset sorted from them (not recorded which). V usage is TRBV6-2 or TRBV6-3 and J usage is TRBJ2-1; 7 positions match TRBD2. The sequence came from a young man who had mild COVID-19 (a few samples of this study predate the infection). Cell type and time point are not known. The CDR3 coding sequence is TGTGCCAGCAGACGCGGGGGAAGCTCCTACAATGAGCAGTTCTTC. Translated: CASRRGGSSYNEQFF.